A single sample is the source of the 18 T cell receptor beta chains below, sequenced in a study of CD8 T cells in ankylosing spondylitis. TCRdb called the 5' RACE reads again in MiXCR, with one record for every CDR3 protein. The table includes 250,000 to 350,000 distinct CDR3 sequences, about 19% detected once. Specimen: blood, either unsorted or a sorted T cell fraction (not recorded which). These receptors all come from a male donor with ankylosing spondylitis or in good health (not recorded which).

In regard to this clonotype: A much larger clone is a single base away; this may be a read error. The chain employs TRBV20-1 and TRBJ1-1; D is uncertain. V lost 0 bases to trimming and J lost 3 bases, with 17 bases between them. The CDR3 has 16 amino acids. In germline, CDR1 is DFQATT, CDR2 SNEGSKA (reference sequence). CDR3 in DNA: TGCAGTGCTAGAGATAGAGACAACTTCTTTTACACTGAAGCTTTCTTT. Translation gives CSARDRDNFFYTEAFF.

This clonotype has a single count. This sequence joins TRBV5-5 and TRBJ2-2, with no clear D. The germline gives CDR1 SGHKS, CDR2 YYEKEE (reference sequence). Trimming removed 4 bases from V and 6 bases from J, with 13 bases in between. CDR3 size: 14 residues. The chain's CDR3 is CASSGYNRAGELFF. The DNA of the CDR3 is TGTGCCAGCAGCGGCTATAACCGGGCCGGGGAGCTGTTTTTT.

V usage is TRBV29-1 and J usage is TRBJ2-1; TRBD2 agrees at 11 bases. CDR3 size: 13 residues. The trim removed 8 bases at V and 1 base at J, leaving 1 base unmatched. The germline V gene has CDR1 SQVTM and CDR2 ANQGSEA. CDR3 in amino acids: CSWTSGSYNEQFF. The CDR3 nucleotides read TGCAGCTGGACTAGCGGGTCCTACAATGAGCAGTTCTTC.

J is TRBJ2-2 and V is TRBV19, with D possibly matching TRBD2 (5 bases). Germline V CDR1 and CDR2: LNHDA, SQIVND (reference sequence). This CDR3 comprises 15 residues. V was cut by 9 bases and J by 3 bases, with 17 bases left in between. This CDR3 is CASRPSGVDTGELFF. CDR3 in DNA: TGTGCCAGCAGGCCCTCCGGGGTGGACACCGGGGAGCTGTTTTTT.

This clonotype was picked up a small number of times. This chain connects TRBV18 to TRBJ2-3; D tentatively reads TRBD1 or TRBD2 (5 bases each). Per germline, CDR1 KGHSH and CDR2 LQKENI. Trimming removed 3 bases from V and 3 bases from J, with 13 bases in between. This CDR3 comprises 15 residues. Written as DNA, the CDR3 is TGTGCCAGCTCACCGGGACCCCCAGGAACAGATACGCAGTATTTT. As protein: CASSPGPPGTDTQYF.

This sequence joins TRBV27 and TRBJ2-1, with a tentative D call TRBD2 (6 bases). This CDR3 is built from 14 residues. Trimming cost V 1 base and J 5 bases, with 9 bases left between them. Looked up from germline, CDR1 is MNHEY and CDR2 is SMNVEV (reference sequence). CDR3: CASSLWERDNEQFF. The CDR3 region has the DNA TGTGCCAGCAGTTTATGGGAGCGGGACAATGAGCAGTTCTTC.

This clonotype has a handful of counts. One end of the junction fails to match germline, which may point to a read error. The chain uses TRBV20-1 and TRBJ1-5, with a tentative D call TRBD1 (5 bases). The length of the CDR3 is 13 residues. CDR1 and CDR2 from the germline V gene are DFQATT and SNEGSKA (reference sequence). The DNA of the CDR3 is TGCAGTGCCAGAGCGGGGGTTGGAGGGCCCCAGCATTTT. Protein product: CSARAGVGGPQHF.

The CDR3 region is CSARVRAGANVLTF. CDR3 nucleotides: TGCAGTGCTAGAGTCAGGGCTGGGGCCAACGTCCTGACTTTC. The chain joins TRBV20-1 to TRBJ2-6, with D perhaps TRBD1 (5 bases). The CDR3 is 14 amino acids. From germline, CDR1 is DFQATT and CDR2 SNEGSKA (reference sequence). V was pared by 1 base and J by 2 bases, with 6 bases between.

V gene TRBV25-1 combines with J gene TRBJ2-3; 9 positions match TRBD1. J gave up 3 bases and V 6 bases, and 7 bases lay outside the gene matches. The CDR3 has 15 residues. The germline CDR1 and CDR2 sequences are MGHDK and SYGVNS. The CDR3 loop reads CASSPQGAGTDTQYF. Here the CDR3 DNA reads TGTGCCAGCAGCCCACAGGGGGCCGGAACAGATACGCAGTATTTT. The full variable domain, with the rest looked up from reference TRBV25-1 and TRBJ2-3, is EADIYQTPRYLVIGTGKKITLECSQTMGHDKMYWYQQDPGMELHLIHYSYGVNSTEKGDLSSESTVSRIRTEHFPLTLESARPSHTSQYLCASSPQGAGTDTQYFGPGTRLTVL.

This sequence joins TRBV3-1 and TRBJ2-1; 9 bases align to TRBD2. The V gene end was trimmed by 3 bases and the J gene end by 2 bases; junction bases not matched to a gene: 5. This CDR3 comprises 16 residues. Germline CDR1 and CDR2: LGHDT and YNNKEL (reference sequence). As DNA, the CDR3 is TGTGCCAGCAGCCACGGAACTAGCGGGCCCTACAATGAGCAGTTCTTC. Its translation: CASSHGTSGPYNEQFF.

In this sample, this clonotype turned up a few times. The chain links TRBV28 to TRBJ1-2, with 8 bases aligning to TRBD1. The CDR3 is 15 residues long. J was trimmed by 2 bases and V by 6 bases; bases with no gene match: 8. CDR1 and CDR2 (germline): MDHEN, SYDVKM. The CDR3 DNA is TGTGCCAGCAGCCCAGGGGACAGGCGGAACTATGGCTACACCTTC. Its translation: CASSPGDRRNYGYTF.

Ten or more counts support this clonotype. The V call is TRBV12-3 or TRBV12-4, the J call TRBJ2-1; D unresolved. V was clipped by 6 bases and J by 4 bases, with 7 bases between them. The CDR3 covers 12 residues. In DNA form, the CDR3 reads TGTGCCAGCAGCCCGGAGTACAATGAGCAGTTCTTC. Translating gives CASSPEYNEQFF.

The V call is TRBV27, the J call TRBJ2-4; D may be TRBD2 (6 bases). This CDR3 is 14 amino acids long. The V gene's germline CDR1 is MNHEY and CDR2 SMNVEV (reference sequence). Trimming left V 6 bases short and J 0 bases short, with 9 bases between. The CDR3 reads CASREGLAKNIQYF. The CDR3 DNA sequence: TGTGCCAGCAGGGAGGGACTAGCCAAAAACATTCAGTACTTC.

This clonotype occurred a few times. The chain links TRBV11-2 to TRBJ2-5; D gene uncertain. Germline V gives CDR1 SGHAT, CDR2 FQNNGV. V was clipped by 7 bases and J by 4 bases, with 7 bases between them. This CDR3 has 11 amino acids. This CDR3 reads CASMLGETQYF. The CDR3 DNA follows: TGTGCCAGCATGCTGGGAGAGACCCAGTACTTC. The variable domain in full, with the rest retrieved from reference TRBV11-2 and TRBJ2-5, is EAGVAQSPRYKIIEKRQSVAFWCNPISGHATLYWYQQILGQGPKLLIQFQNNGVVDDSQLPKDRFSAERLKGVDSTLKIQPAKLEDSAVYLCASMLGETQYFGPGTRLLVL.

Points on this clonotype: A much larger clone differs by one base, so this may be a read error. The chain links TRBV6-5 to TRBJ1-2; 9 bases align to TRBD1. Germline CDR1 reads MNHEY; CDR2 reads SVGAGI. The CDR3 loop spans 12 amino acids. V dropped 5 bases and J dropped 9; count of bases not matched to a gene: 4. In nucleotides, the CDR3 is TGTGCCAGCAGTGGACAGGGGAAAAGCTACACCTTC. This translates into CASSGQGKSYTF.

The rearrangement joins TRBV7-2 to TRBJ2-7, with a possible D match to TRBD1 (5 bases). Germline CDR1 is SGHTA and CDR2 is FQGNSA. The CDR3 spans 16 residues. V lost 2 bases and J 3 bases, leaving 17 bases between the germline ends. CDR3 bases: TGTGCCAGCAGCTTACTTGGTGATCCAGGGCACTACGAGCAGTACGTC. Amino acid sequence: CASSLLGDPGHYEQYV.

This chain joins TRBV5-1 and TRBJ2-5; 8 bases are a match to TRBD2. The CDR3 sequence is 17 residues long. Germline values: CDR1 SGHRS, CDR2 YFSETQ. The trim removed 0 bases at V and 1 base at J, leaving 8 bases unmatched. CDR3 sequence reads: CASSLVPSGRFQETQYF. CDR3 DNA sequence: TGCGCCAGCAGCTTGGTCCCTAGCGGGCGATTCCAAGAGACCCAGTACTTC.

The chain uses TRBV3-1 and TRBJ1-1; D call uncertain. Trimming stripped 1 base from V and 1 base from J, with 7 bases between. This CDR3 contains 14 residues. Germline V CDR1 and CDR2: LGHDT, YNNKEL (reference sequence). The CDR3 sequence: CASSQVTGNTEAFF. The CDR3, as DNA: TGTGCCAGCAGCCAAGTTACGGGGAACACTGAAGCTTTCTTT. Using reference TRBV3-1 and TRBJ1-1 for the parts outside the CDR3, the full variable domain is DTAVSQTPKYLVTQMGNDKSIKCEQNLGHDTMYWYKQDSKKFLKIMFSYNNKELIINETVPNRFSPKSPDKAHLNLHINSLELGDSAVYFCASSQVTGNTEAFFGQGTRLTVV.